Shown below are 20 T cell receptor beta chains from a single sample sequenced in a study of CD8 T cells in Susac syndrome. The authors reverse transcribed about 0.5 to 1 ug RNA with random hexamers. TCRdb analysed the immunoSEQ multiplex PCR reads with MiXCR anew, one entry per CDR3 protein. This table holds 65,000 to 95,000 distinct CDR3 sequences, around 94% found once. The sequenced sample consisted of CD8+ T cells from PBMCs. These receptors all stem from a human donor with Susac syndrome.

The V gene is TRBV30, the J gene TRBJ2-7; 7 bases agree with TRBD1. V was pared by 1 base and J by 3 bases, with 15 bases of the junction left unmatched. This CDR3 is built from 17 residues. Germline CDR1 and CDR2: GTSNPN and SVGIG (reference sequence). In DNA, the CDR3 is TGTGCCTGGAGTGCAATAAAACAGGGGCGGCCCCTCTACGAGCAGTACTTC. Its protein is CAWSAIKQGRPLYEQYF.

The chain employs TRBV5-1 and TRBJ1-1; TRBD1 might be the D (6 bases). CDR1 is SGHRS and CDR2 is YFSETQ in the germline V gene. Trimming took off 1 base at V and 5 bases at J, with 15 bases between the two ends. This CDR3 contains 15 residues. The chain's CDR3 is CASSLTGNEGTEAFF. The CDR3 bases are TGCGCCAGCAGCTTGACAGGGAATGAAGGTACTGAAGCTTTCTTT.

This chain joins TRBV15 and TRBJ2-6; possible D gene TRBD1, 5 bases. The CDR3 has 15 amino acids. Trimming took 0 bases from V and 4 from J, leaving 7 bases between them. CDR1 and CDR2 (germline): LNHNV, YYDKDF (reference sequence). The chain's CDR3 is CATSRDRAGANVLTF. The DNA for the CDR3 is TGTGCCACCAGCAGAGACAGGGCGGGGGCCAACGTCCTGACTTTC.

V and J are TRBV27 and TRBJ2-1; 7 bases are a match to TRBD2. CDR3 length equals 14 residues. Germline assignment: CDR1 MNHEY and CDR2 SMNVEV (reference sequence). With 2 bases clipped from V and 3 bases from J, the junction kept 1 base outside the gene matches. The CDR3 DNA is TGTGCCAGCAGTTTAGCTAGCGGCTACAATGAGCAGTTCTTC. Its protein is CASSLASGYNEQFF.

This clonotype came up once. The CDR3 DNA reads TGTGCCAGCAGCCAAGGCGACTTCACTCCAGGGGGAACTGAGCAGTTCTTC. Translated: CASSQGDFTPGGTEQFF. The rearrangement links TRBV3-1 to TRBJ2-1; 7 positions match TRBD1. CDR1 LGHDT and CDR2 YNNKEL come from the germline V gene (reference sequence). The CDR3 is 17 residues long. Trimming removed 1 base from V and 9 bases from J; junction bases left unmatched: 15.

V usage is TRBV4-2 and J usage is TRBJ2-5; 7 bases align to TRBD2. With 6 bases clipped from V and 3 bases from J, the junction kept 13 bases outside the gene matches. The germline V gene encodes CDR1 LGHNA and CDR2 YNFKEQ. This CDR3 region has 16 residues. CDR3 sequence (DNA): TGTGCCAGCAGTCCGCGTGGGTCGGGGGGTGAAGAGACCCAGTACTTC. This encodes CASSPRGSGGEETQYF.

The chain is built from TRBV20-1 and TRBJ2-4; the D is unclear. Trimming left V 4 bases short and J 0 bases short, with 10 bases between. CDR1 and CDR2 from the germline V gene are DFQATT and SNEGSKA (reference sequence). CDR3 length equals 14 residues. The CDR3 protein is CSAKEKLAKNIQYF. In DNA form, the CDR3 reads TGCAGTGCTAAGGAGAAACTAGCCAAAAACATTCAGTACTTC.

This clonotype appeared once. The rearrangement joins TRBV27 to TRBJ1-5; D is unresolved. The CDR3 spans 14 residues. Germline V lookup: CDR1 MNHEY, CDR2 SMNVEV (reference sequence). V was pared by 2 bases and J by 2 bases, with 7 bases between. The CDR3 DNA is TGTGCCAGCAGTTTAGGGCTGGGCAATCAGCCCCAGCATTTT. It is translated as CASSLGLGNQPQHF.

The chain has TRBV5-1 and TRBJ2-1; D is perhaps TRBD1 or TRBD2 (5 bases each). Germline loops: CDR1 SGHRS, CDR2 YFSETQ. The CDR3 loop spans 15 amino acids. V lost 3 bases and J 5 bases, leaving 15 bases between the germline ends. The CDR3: CASSWTGTPNNEQFF. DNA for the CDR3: TGCGCCAGCAGCTGGACCGGGACCCCGAACAATGAGCAGTTCTTC.

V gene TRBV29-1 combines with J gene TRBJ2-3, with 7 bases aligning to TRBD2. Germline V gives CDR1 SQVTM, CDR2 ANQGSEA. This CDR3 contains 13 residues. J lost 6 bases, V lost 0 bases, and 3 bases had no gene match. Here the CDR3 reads CSVEEGLNDTQYF. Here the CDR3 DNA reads TGCAGCGTTGAAGAGGGACTAAACGATACGCAGTATTTT.

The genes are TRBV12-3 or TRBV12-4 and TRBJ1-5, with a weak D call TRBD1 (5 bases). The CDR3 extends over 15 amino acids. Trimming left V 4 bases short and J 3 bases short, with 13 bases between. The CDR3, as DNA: TGTGCCAGCAGTTCCCCCGGGGCCTCCAATCAGCCCCAGCATTTT. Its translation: CASSSPGASNQPQHF.

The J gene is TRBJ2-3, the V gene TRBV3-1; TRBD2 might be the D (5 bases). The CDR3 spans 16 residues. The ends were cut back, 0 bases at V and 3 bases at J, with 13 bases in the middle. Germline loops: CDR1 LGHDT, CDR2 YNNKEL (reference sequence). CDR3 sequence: CASSQDVEGVTDTQYF. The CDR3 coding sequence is TGTGCCAGCAGCCAAGATGTAGAGGGAGTAACAGATACGCAGTATTTT.

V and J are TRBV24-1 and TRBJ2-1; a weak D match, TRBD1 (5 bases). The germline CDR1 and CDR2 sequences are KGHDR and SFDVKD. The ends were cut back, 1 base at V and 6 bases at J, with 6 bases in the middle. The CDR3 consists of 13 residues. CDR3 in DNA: TGTGCCACCAGTGATTTAGGGGCCAATGAGCAGTTCTTC. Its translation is CATSDLGANEQFF.

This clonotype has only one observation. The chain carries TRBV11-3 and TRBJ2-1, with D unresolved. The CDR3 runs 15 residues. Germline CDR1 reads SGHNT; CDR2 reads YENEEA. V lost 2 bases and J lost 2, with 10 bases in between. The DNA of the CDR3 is TGTGCCAGCAGCTTAAATTGGCTAGCCTACAATGAGCAGTTCTTC. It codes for CASSLNWLAYNEQFF.

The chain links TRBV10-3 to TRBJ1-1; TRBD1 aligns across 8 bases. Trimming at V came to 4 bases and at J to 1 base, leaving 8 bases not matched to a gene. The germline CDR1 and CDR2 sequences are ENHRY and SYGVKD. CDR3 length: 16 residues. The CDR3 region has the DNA TGTGCCATCAGTGCTCCAGGGCAGGGGGCGAACACTGAAGCTTTCTTT. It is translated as CAISAPGQGANTEAFF.

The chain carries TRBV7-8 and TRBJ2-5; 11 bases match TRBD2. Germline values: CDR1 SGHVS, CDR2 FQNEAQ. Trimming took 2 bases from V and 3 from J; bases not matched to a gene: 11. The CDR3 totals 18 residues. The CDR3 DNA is TGTGCCAGCAGCTTATCTTCTAGCGGGAGGCCCCGAAAAGAGACCCAGTACTTC. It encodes CASSLSSSGRPRKETQYF.

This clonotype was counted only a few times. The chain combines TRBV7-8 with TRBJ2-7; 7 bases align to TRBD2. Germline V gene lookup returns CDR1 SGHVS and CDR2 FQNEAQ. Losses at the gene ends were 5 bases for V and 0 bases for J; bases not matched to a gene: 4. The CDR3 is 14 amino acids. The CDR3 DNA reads TGTGCCAGCAGCCCTGGCGGGAGCTCCTACGAGCAGTACTTC. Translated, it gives CASSPGGSSYEQYF.

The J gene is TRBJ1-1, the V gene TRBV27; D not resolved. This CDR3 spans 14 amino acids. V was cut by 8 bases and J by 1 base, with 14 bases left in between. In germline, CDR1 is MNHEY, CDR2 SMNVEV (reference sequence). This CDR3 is CASGDLWGNTEAFF. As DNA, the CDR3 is TGTGCCAGCGGGGATCTATGGGGGAACACTGAAGCTTTCTTT.

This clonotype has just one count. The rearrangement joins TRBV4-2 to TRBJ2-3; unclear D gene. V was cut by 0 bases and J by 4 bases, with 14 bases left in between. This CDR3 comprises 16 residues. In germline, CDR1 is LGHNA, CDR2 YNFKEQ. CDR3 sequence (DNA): TGTGCCAGCAGCCAAGATAGGACGGATCGCCCAGATACGCAGTATTTT. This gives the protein CASSQDRTDRPDTQYF.

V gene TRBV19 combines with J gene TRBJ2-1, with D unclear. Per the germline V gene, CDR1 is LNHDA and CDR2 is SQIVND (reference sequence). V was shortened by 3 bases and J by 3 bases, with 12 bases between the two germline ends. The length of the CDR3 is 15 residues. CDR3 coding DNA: TGTGCCAGTAGTATCCTCCCTCTAGGCTACAATGAGCAGTTCTTC. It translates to CASSILPLGYNEQFF.